Listed below are T cell receptor beta chains from one sample, sequenced in a study of neurological immune-mediated disorders. TCRdb itself ran the 5' RACE reads through MiXCR, one entry per CDR3 protein. The sample lists 30,000 to 45,000 distinct CDR3 sequences; approximately 10% were seen once. The sequenced material came from CD4+ T cells from blood. These receptors originate from a woman aged 30 to 39 with HTLV-1-associated myelopathy (HAM/TSP). Both conserved end residues are part of each CDR3. Each record gives: D gene, V gene, clone size, J gene, CDR3 DNA, CDR3 protein. A D gene is named only where the DNA matches it firmly. Not every row has a clone size; where given, it reads once, few, many or a size class.

d_call: TRBD1
v_call: TRBV5-5
clone_size: many
j_call: TRBJ2-7
cdr3_nt: TGTGCCAGCCGACAGGGGGCTTCCACCTACGAGCAGTACTTC
cdr3_aa: CASRQGASTYEQYF

d_call: -
v_call: TRBV2
clone_size: -
j_call: TRBJ2-1
cdr3_nt: TGTGTCAGCAGGGCGGGACTCCGAAGCTCCTACAATGAGCAGTTCTTC
cdr3_aa: CVSRAGLRSSYNEQFF

d_call: -
v_call: TRBV5-1
clone_size: many
j_call: TRBJ1-5
cdr3_nt: TGCGCCAGCAGCTTGGGTCCAGAGGGGGGTCAGCCCCAGCATTTT
cdr3_aa: CASSLGPEGGQPQHF

d_call: TRBD2
v_call: TRBV6-6
clone_size: many
j_call: TRBJ2-7
cdr3_nt: TGTGCCAGCAGCTCCTGGGAGGGGCGGGGATACGAGCAGTACTTC
cdr3_aa: CASSSWEGRGYEQYF

d_call: TRBD1
v_call: TRBV12-3/TRBV12-4
clone_size: many
j_call: TRBJ1-6
cdr3_nt: TGTGCCAGCAGTCCATCCGCGCGACAGGGGAGTTTGACACCCCTCCACTTT
cdr3_aa: CASSPSARQGSLTPLHF

d_call: TRBD1
v_call: TRBV7-9
clone_size: many
j_call: TRBJ2-7
cdr3_nt: TGTGCCAGCAGCTGGGTCGGGACAGGGAAGTACGAGCAGTACTTC
cdr3_aa: CASSWVGTGKYEQYF

d_call: TRBD1
v_call: TRBV11-3
clone_size: many
j_call: TRBJ2-5
cdr3_nt: TGTGCCAGCAGCCCCAGACAGGGGGCGAGGAAGACCCAGTACTTC
cdr3_aa: CASSPRQGARKTQYF

d_call: -
v_call: TRBV20-1
clone_size: many
j_call: TRBJ2-3
cdr3_nt: TGCAGTGCTAGTAACCCTGGGTTTTTGGATACGCAGTATTTT
cdr3_aa: CSASNPGFLDTQYF

d_call: TRBD2
v_call: TRBV20-1
clone_size: many
j_call: TRBJ2-5
cdr3_nt: TGCAGTGCTAGAGATCCGCGGGGGGACCAAGAGACCCAGTACTTC
cdr3_aa: CSARDPRGDQETQYF

d_call: TRBD1
v_call: TRBV19
clone_size: many
j_call: TRBJ1-6
cdr3_nt: TGTGCCAGTAGGGGACAGGTCGCAAATTCACCCCTCCACTTT
cdr3_aa: CASRGQVANSPLHF

d_call: -
v_call: TRBV10-3
clone_size: -
j_call: TRBJ1-2
cdr3_nt: TGTGCCATCAGTGAGCCGGGAAGCTCCTATGGCTACACCTTC
cdr3_aa: CAISEPGSSYGYTF

d_call: TRBD2
v_call: TRBV20-1
clone_size: many
j_call: TRBJ2-7
cdr3_nt: TGCAGTGCTGATGCTAGCGGATCCTACGAGCAGTACTTC
cdr3_aa: CSADASGSYEQYF

d_call: TRBD2
v_call: TRBV7-3
clone_size: -
j_call: TRBJ2-1
cdr3_nt: TGTGCCATCAGCTTAACCTCTAGCGGCCATGAGCAGTTCTTC
cdr3_aa: CAISLTSSGHEQFF

d_call: TRBD1
v_call: TRBV14
clone_size: many
j_call: TRBJ2-7
cdr3_nt: TGTGCCAGCAGCCGGACCCAGGGGGCCTACGAGCAGTACTTC
cdr3_aa: CASSRTQGAYEQYF

d_call: TRBD2
v_call: TRBV20-1
clone_size: medium-sized
j_call: TRBJ2-2
cdr3_nt: TGCAGTGCTAGTCCACGGGGGGGCCAAGCCGGGGAGCTGTTTTTT
cdr3_aa: CSASPRGGQAGELFF

d_call: -
v_call: TRBV10-1
clone_size: many
j_call: TRBJ1-1
cdr3_nt: TGCGCCAGCAGTGAGTCGAGTTACACTGAAGCTTTCTTT
cdr3_aa: CASSESSYTEAFF

d_call: -
v_call: TRBV20-1
clone_size: few
j_call: TRBJ2-7
cdr3_nt: TGCAGTGCTCGGAGACAGGCGGTATACGAGCAGTACTTC
cdr3_aa: CSARRQAVYEQYF

d_call: TRBD2
v_call: TRBV7-9
clone_size: many
j_call: TRBJ2-3
cdr3_nt: TGTGCCAGCAGCGTAAGCCGGACTAGCGGGAGCACAGATACGCAGTATTTT
cdr3_aa: CASSVSRTSGSTDTQYF

d_call: -
v_call: TRBV10-3
clone_size: -
j_call: TRBJ1-5
cdr3_nt: TGTGCCATCAGTGGACCGGACACCAATCAGCCCCACCACTTT
cdr3_aa: CAISGPDTNQPHHF

d_call: TRBD2
v_call: TRBV5-1
clone_size: -
j_call: TRBJ2-1
cdr3_nt: TGCGCCAGCAGCTGGAGGGGACTAGCGGGGCCGGGATACAATGAGCAGTTCTTC
cdr3_aa: CASSWRGLAGPGYNEQFF

d_call: -
v_call: TRBV5-1
clone_size: many
j_call: TRBJ2-5
cdr3_nt: TGCGCCAGCAGCTTGGCAGAGACCCAGTACTTC
cdr3_aa: CASSLAETQYF

d_call: TRBD1
v_call: TRBV7-9
clone_size: many
j_call: TRBJ1-2
cdr3_nt: TGTGCCAGCAGACCGACAGGGAGCTATGGCTACACCTTC
cdr3_aa: CASRPTGSYGYTF

d_call: TRBD1
v_call: TRBV10-3
clone_size: -
j_call: TRBJ2-2
cdr3_nt: TGTGCCACACACAGGGGAACCGGGAAGTTGTTTTTT
cdr3_aa: CATHRGTGKLFF

d_call: -
v_call: TRBV10-3
clone_size: many
j_call: TRBJ1-1
cdr3_nt: TGTGCCATCAGTGGGCCAGGGGTGGTGACTGAAGCTTTCTTT
cdr3_aa: CAISGPGVVTEAFF

d_call: -
v_call: TRBV7-9
clone_size: many
j_call: TRBJ2-1
cdr3_nt: TGTGCCAGCATCGATACCCTTCGCGGGGGCTATAATGAGCAGTTCTTC
cdr3_aa: CASIDTLRGGYNEQFF

d_call: -
v_call: TRBV12-3/TRBV12-4
clone_size: many
j_call: TRBJ1-2
cdr3_nt: TGTGCCAGCAGCCGGGCGGCTTCTGGCTACACCTTC
cdr3_aa: CASSRAASGYTF

d_call: -
v_call: TRBV12-3/TRBV12-4
clone_size: many
j_call: TRBJ1-3
cdr3_nt: TGTGCCAGCAGGATCCGCGGGGTCTCTGGAAACACCATATATTTT
cdr3_aa: CASRIRGVSGNTIYF

d_call: -
v_call: TRBV20-1
clone_size: many
j_call: TRBJ2-7
cdr3_nt: TGCAGTGTTTATAGCGGGGACAGCTCCTACGAGCAGTACTTC
cdr3_aa: CSVYSGDSSYEQYF

d_call: -
v_call: TRBV5-5
clone_size: many
j_call: TRBJ1-5
cdr3_nt: TGTGCCAGCAGCTTGCGGCATTATAGCAATCAGCCCCAGCATTTT
cdr3_aa: CASSLRHYSNQPQHF

d_call: TRBD1
v_call: TRBV18
clone_size: many
j_call: TRBJ1-3
cdr3_nt: TGTGCCAGCTCACCCCCCAATGACAGGGACCGAAACACCATATATTTT
cdr3_aa: CASSPPNDRDRNTIYF

d_call: TRBD2
v_call: TRBV6-5
clone_size: many
j_call: TRBJ2-1
cdr3_nt: TGTGCCAGCAGAATCCAGGCTAGCGGGGGCAATGAGCAGTTCTTC
cdr3_aa: CASRIQASGGNEQFF

d_call: -
v_call: TRBV10-2
clone_size: -
j_call: TRBJ2-1
cdr3_nt: TGCGCCAGCAGTCTTGCGGGAACCTACAATGAGCAGTTCTTC
cdr3_aa: CASSLAGTYNEQFF

d_call: TRBD2
v_call: TRBV7-6
clone_size: many
j_call: TRBJ2-2
cdr3_nt: TGTGCCAGCAGCTCCGGACTAGCGGGGGGGAAAGGGGAGCTGTTTTTT
cdr3_aa: CASSSGLAGGKGELFF

d_call: TRBD1
v_call: TRBV3-1
clone_size: many
j_call: TRBJ1-4
cdr3_nt: TGTGCCAGCAGCCGGCCCTATCCATCAAGATTGGACAGGGCGGGTGAAAAACTGTTTTTT
cdr3_aa: CASSRPYPSRLDRAGEKLFF

d_call: -
v_call: TRBV20-1
clone_size: large
j_call: TRBJ2-1
cdr3_nt: TGCAGTGCTAGCCGTTTGCTAGGCGGGACCTACAATGAGCAGTTCTTC
cdr3_aa: CSASRLLGGTYNEQFF

d_call: TRBD1
v_call: TRBV5-1
clone_size: many
j_call: TRBJ2-7
cdr3_nt: TGCGCCAGCAGCTTGGGACAGGGGGCGCGGGAGCAGTACTTC
cdr3_aa: CASSLGQGAREQYF

d_call: -
v_call: TRBV10-3
clone_size: -
j_call: TRBJ2-6
cdr3_nt: TGTGCCATCCTCGAGACCGATAGGGCCAACGTCCTGACTTTC
cdr3_aa: CAILETDRANVLTF

d_call: -
v_call: TRBV29-1
clone_size: many
j_call: TRBJ1-1
cdr3_nt: TGCAGCACCAAACAGGGTACTGAAGCTTTCTTT
cdr3_aa: CSTKQGTEAFF

d_call: TRBD2
v_call: TRBV5-1
clone_size: many
j_call: TRBJ2-1
cdr3_nt: TGCGCCAGCAGCTTGGCCGGTAGCGGGGGGCACAATGAGCAGTTCTTC
cdr3_aa: CASSLAGSGGHNEQFF

d_call: TRBD1
v_call: TRBV7-9
clone_size: many
j_call: TRBJ1-2
cdr3_nt: TGTGCCAGCAGCTTAGGATCGGGACAGGAGCTCTATGGCTACACCTTC
cdr3_aa: CASSLGSGQELYGYTF

d_call: -
v_call: TRBV10-3
clone_size: many
j_call: TRBJ2-2
cdr3_nt: TGTGCCATCAGTGAAACTAGCATAATCGGGGAGCTGTTTTTT
cdr3_aa: CAISETSIIGELFF

d_call: -
v_call: TRBV20-1
clone_size: many
j_call: TRBJ1-1
cdr3_nt: TGCAGTGCTAGTGAGGCCCCTGGCACTGAAGCTTTCTTT
cdr3_aa: CSASEAPGTEAFF

d_call: -
v_call: TRBV10-3
clone_size: many
j_call: TRBJ1-5
cdr3_nt: TGTGCCATCAGTGATATAAATCCAGGATTAAATCAGCCCCAGCATTTT
cdr3_aa: CAISDINPGLNQPQHF

d_call: -
v_call: TRBV7-2
clone_size: many
j_call: TRBJ2-5
cdr3_nt: TGTGCCAGCAGCCCCCAGTGGGACATTCAAGAGACCCAGTACTTC
cdr3_aa: CASSPQWDIQETQYF

d_call: -
v_call: TRBV5-1
clone_size: many
j_call: TRBJ1-3
cdr3_nt: TGCGCCAGCAAGGTGGGATCCGGAAACACCATATATTTT
cdr3_aa: CASKVGSGNTIYF

d_call: TRBD1
v_call: TRBV5-1
clone_size: many
j_call: TRBJ1-6
cdr3_nt: TGCGCCAGCAGCACGGACAGGGTGTATCACTCACCCCTCCACTTT
cdr3_aa: CASSTDRVYHSPLHF

d_call: -
v_call: TRBV20-1
clone_size: -
j_call: TRBJ1-2
cdr3_nt: TGCAGTGCTATGATGGACCGTGGCTACACCTTC
cdr3_aa: CSAMMDRGYTF

d_call: TRBD1
v_call: TRBV5-1
clone_size: many
j_call: TRBJ1-6
cdr3_nt: TGCGCCAGCAGCTACAGGACAGGAGATAATTCACCCCTCCACTTT
cdr3_aa: CASSYRTGDNSPLHF

d_call: -
v_call: TRBV12-3/TRBV12-4
clone_size: many
j_call: TRBJ2-7
cdr3_nt: TGTGCCAGCAGCGACGTGACAGTTCTCTACGAGCAGTACTTC
cdr3_aa: CASSDVTVLYEQYF

d_call: TRBD2
v_call: TRBV5-6
clone_size: many
j_call: TRBJ2-1
cdr3_nt: TGTGCCAGCAGCTTGGGGACTAGCAATGAGCAGTTCTTC
cdr3_aa: CASSLGTSNEQFF

d_call: -
v_call: TRBV3-1
clone_size: many
j_call: TRBJ2-1
cdr3_nt: TGTGCCACCTCGACACGCGGACTCAACTACAATGAGCAGTTCTTC
cdr3_aa: CATSTRGLNYNEQFF

d_call: -
v_call: TRBV20-1
clone_size: many
j_call: TRBJ2-3
cdr3_nt: TGCAGTGCTAAAGCGAGGGGGGCCCCAGATACGCAGTATTTT
cdr3_aa: CSAKARGAPDTQYF

d_call: TRBD1
v_call: TRBV20-1
clone_size: many
j_call: TRBJ1-1
cdr3_nt: TGCAGTGCTTCCCCCCTAGGACAGGGGCGGGGTAGGGAAGCTTTCTTT
cdr3_aa: CSASPLGQGRGREAFF

d_call: TRBD2
v_call: TRBV5-1
clone_size: many
j_call: TRBJ2-3
cdr3_nt: TGCGCCAGCAGCGGCGGGGGATTCACAGATACGCAGTATTTT
cdr3_aa: CASSGGGFTDTQYF

d_call: -
v_call: TRBV5-1
clone_size: many
j_call: TRBJ1-2
cdr3_nt: TGCGCCAGCAGCTTGGATTGGGGGGAAGGCTATGGCTACACCTTC
cdr3_aa: CASSLDWGEGYGYTF

d_call: TRBD1
v_call: TRBV2
clone_size: many
j_call: TRBJ1-5
cdr3_nt: TGTGCCAGCAGTGACTGGGGACAGGGTTGGGGTCAGCCCCAGCATTTT
cdr3_aa: CASSDWGQGWGQPQHF

d_call: TRBD1
v_call: TRBV5-1
clone_size: many
j_call: TRBJ1-3
cdr3_nt: TGCGCCAGCAGCAGATCCGGGACAGGGTTTGGAAACACCATATATTTT
cdr3_aa: CASSRSGTGFGNTIYF

d_call: -
v_call: TRBV19
clone_size: many
j_call: TRBJ1-1
cdr3_nt: TGTGCCAGTAGTGTCTCCGGGACGGGCAACACTGAAGCTTTCTTT
cdr3_aa: CASSVSGTGNTEAFF

d_call: -
v_call: TRBV7-9
clone_size: many
j_call: TRBJ2-5
cdr3_nt: TGTGCCAGCAGTGAAGTGTCTGGAGAGACCCAGTACTTC
cdr3_aa: CASSEVSGETQYF